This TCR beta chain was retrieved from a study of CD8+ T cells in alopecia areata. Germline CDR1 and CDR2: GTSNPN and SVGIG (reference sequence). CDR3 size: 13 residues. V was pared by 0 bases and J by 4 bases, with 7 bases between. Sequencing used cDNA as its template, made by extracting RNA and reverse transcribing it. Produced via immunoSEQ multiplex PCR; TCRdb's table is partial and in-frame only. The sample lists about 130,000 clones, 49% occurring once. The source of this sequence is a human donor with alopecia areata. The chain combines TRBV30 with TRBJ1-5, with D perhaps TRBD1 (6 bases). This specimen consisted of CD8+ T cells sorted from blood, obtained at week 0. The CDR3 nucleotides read TGTGCCTGGAGTGTAGGGGGTAATCAGCCCCAGCATTTT. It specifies CAWSVGGNQPQHF.